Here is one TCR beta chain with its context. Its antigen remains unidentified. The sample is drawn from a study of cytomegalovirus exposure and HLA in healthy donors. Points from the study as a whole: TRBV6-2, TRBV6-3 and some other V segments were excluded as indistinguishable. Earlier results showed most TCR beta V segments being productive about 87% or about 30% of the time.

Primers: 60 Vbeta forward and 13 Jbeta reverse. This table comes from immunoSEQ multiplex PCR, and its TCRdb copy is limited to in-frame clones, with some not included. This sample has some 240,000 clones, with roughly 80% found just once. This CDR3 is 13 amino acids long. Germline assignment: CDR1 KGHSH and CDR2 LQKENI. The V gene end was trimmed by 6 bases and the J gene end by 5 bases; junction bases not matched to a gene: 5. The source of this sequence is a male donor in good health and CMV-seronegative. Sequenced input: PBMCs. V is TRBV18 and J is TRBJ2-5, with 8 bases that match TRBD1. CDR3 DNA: TGTGCCAGCTCGGACAGGGTTGAGGAGACCCAGTACTTC. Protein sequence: CASSDRVEETQYF. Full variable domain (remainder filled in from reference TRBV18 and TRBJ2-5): NAGVMQNPRHLVRRRGQEARLRCSPMKGHSHVYWYRQLPEEGLKFMVYLQKENIIDESGMPKERFSAEFPKEGPSILRIQQVVRGDSAAYFCASSDRVEETQYFGPGTRLLVL.